This T cell receptor beta chain was found in a study of PD-1 blockade in classical Hodgkin lymphoma (TCRdb year 2020). Notes on the research overall: Nivolumab dosing was 3 mg/kg intravenously every 2 weeks, continuing until either disease progression or unacceptable toxicity. A peripheral blood immune signature of response to PD-1 blockade in classical Hodgkin lymphoma was defined using TCR beta sequencing and CyTOF. Findings and caveats that apply to the study as a whole: Baseline TCR diversity was reported to be lower in newly diagnosed patients than in healthy donors and to be lower still in relapsed/refractory patients. The study covered only a single clinical trial cohort, and the causes of the repertoire differences, possibly disease activity or prior therapy, were still not defined. By C4D1, a significant rise was seen in CD4+ TCR diversity but not in CD8+ TCR diversity (p=0.0027 vs p=0.16), and the rise was most apparent among complete responders (p=0.02). Diversity was lower in patients who began nivolumab less than 1 year after ASCT, so these patients were left out of later analyses to avoid confounding by immune reconstitution. Trial patients with a complete response had baseline diversity similar to that of newly diagnosed patients, while partial responders and progressors had significantly lower diversity.

This clone appeared a single time. Its antigen remains undetermined. It has no much larger one-base neighbor in the sample; base qualities were not kept. Genomic DNA was extracted with the Qiagen DNeasy kit from unsorted PBMCs and from negatively selected CD4+ and CD8+ fractions. TCR beta CDR3 regions were subjected to amplification by immunoSEQ multiplex PCR with primers that anneal to V and J segments. A synthetic immune receptor repertoire was used to minimize amplification bias, and remaining bias was computationally removed after sequencing. The published analysis was carried out like this. Repertoire diversity was quantified as the Shannon entropy index using custom Python scripts. Unsorted, CD4+ and CD8+ repertoires were examined separately, except in combined analyses, for which CD4+ and CD8+ sequences were merged in silico. A clone counted as expanded when the clone's frequency after treatment rose at least 2-fold relative to C1D1, and clones undetected at baseline were given a pseudocount of 0.5. Clones with 0 or 1 copy at C1D1 were defined as singleton clones, while clones with 2 or more copies were defined as non-singleton clones. By matching protein sequences in sorted samples from the same patient, clones expanded in unsorted samples were annotated as CD4+, CD8+ or unknown. Wilcoxon tests on paired samples were used to test changes in diversity from C1D1 to C4D1. TCRdb retrieved this table from immuneACCESS and kept in-frame rearrangements only. Not all clones are present; in checked studies, unresolved V genes account for under half, and no reason is known for the remainder. The V and J calls and the clone size are those of that table, but D and trimming were determined from the DNA. This sample comprises 10,000 to 15,000 clones, 75% to 95% of them detected only once. The top ten hold about 10% of the sample.

CDR3 length: 15 amino acids, cysteine to phenylalanine. Of the read, only the CDR3 DNA is kept; its 45 bases are in frame from base 1. The germline V gene supplies CDR1 SGHRS and CDR2 YFSETQ. Clipping removes 2 bases from V and 5 bases from J, with 6 as the unmatched junction base count. Taken with the paper, the label for time point translates to: cycle 1 day 1 (C1D1), immediately before nivolumab initiation. Every trial patient had relapsed following autologous stem cell transplantation, and prior brentuximab vedotin exposure was what differed among cohorts A, B and C. The trial cohort comprised 60 or so patients with relapsed/refractory classical Hodgkin lymphoma whose best overall responses were complete response, partial response or progressive disease. Trial patients were treated with single-agent nivolumab in the multi-cohort phase II CheckMate 205 trial. An independent review committee assessed best overall response by applying the 2007 International Working Group response criteria. Trial PBMCs were collected just before the start of nivolumab (C1D1) and during therapy at cycle 2 day 1 and cycle 4 day 1. After peripheral blood was drawn into 8 mL Vacutainer Cell Preparation Tubes, PBMCs were isolated by centrifugation and then cryopreserved.

This receptor was obtained from a human donor with classical Hodgkin lymphoma. Recombination joined TRBV5-1 with TRBJ2-5, with 10 bases matching TRBD1. The input for sequencing was peripheral blood mononuclear cells (PBMCs), taken at baseline. The CDR3 reads CASSFRTGGIETQYF. The nucleotide sequence reads TGCGCCAGCAGCTTCCGGACAGGGGGTATCGAGACCCAGTACTTC.